Below, 19 T cell receptor beta chains from the same sample are listed, as sequenced in a study of shared clonotypes between healthy human individuals. Libraries were prepared by immunoSEQ multiplex PCR; TCRdb keeps only in-frame clonotypes and omits some of them. The sample lists around 700,000 clones; about two thirds were seen once. The specimen was memory CD4+ T cells sorted from blood. Subset reported: CD45RA-negative fraction. These receptors were collected from a woman aged 30 to 39 in good health.

The chain employs TRBV19 and TRBJ2-3; TRBD2 matches 8 bases. Trimming cost V 5 bases and J 4 bases; bases outside gene matches: 5. CDR3 length equals 14 residues. Germline V CDR1 and CDR2: LNHDA, SQIVND (reference sequence). CDR3 loop: CASSGSGVSDTQYF. CDR3 nucleotide sequence: TGTGCCAGTAGTGGTAGCGGGGTCTCAGATACGCAGTATTTT.

The chain carries TRBV19 and TRBJ2-1; TRBD2 matches at 7 bases. The CDR3 runs to 14 residues. The germline CDR1 and CDR2 sequences are LNHDA and SQIVND (reference sequence). The junction had 5 bases not matched to a gene; V was cut back by 6 bases and J by 3 bases. The CDR3 reads CASRFGGGYNEQFF. The CDR3 DNA follows: TGTGCCAGTAGATTCGGCGGGGGCTACAATGAGCAGTTCTTC.

V and J are TRBV5-4 and TRBJ1-4; 7 bases fit TRBD1. Germline V gives CDR1 SGHNT, CDR2 YYREEE (reference sequence). The CDR3 contains 15 residues. The ends lost 5 bases at V and 4 bases at J; junction bases unmatched: 8. The CDR3, as DNA: TGTGCCAGCAGTTCGGGACAGCTGAATAATGAAAAACTGTTTTTT. Residues: CASSSGQLNNEKLFF.

The V call is TRBV28, the J call TRBJ1-1; weak D call: TRBD1 (5 bases). Germline V gives CDR1 MDHEN, CDR2 SYDVKM. There are 17 residues in the CDR3. Trimming shortened V by 7 bases and J by 1 base, and 22 bases separated the two germline ends. The CDR3 DNA reads TGTGCCAGCATCTCGGCAGGGTTAGAAATTCGGAACACTGAAGCTTTCTTT. Translating it yields CASISAGLEIRNTEAFF. Filled out from reference TRBV28 and TRBJ1-1, the complete variable domain reads DVKVTQSSRYLVKRTGEKVFLECVQDMDHENMFWYRQDPGLGLRLIYFSYDVKMKEKGDIPEGYSVSREKKERFSLILESASTNQTSMYLCASISAGLEIRNTEAFFGQGTRLTVV.

The rearrangement uses TRBV29-1 and TRBJ2-1; 8 bases are a match to TRBD2. The ends lost 3 bases at V and 2 bases at J; junction bases unmatched: 6. Germline-derived CDR1 and CDR2 are SQVTM and ANQGSEA. The CDR3 sequence is 15 residues long. The CDR3 nucleotides are TGCAGCGTTGATTCGGCGGGAGGCGCCTACAATGAGCAGTTCTTC. Residues: CSVDSAGGAYNEQFF.

This rearrangement joins TRBV6-6 to TRBJ2-2; D possibly corresponds to TRBD1 (7 bases). The CDR3 spans 14 residues. With 4 bases removed from V and 7 bases from J, the gap between germline ends came to 13 bases. The germline CDR1 and CDR2 sequences are MNHNY and SVGAGI (reference sequence). Here the CDR3 reads CASSFAGGSGELFF. The CDR3 nucleotides are TGTGCCAGCAGTTTCGCAGGGGGGAGCGGGGAGCTGTTTTTT.

This chain connects TRBV25-1 to TRBJ2-5; 8 bases are a match to TRBD2. Trimming at V came to 2 bases and at J to 5 bases, leaving 7 bases not matched to a gene. CDR3 size: 15 residues. The germline V gene has CDR1 MGHDK and CDR2 SYGVNS. This CDR3 reads CASSERLAWGETQYF. The CDR3 region has the DNA TGTGCCAGCAGTGAAAGACTAGCGTGGGGGGAGACCCAGTACTTC.

This clone was seen only a few times. CDR3 protein: CASSLVYGSNYEQYF. CDR3 DNA sequence: TGCGCCAGCAGCTTGGTATACGGGAGCAACTACGAGCAGTACTTC. This chain connects TRBV5-1 to TRBJ2-7; weak D call: TRBD2 (6 bases). Germline lookup yields CDR1 SGHRS and CDR2 YFSETQ. Trimming stripped 0 bases from V and 3 bases from J, with 13 bases between. This CDR3 has 15 amino acids.

The CDR3 bases are TGTGCCAGCAGTTTATCCGGGACAGGGGACAGCCAAGAGACCCAGTACTTC. Residues: CASSLSGTGDSQETQYF. This sequence joins TRBV28 and TRBJ2-5; the match to TRBD1 covers 10 bases. The V gene end was trimmed by 1 base and the J gene end by 1 base; junction bases not matched to a gene: 6. The germline CDR1 and CDR2 sequences are MDHEN and SYDVKM. The CDR3 sequence is 17 residues long.

This clone was seen a few times. The rearrangement uses TRBV19 and TRBJ1-2; 8 nucleotides agree with TRBD1. Unmatched junction bases numbered 7, after V lost 9 bases and J lost 1 base. The germline V gene encodes CDR1 LNHDA and CDR2 SQIVND (reference sequence). The CDR3 consists of 14 residues. The CDR3: CASVDRGLNYGYTF. The CDR3 DNA sequence: TGTGCCAGCGTAGACAGGGGACTTAACTATGGCTACACCTTC.

V is TRBV7-2 and J is TRBJ2-2; D is unclear. The CDR3 has 14 residues. Between the trimmed V and J ends, which lost 5 bases and 3 bases, there was a span of 10 bases. The germline gives CDR1 SGHTA, CDR2 FQGNSA. The CDR3 here is CASSPMWDTGELFF. The CDR3 bases are TGTGCCAGCAGCCCCATGTGGGACACCGGGGAGCTGTTTTTT.

The chain is built from TRBV7-3 and TRBJ1-1, with unresolved D. V was clipped by 2 bases and J by 3 bases, with 7 bases between them. This CDR3 comprises 13 residues. Looked up from germline, CDR1 is SGHTA and CDR2 is FQGTGA. The CDR3 sequence: CASSLEPDTEAFF. The CDR3, as DNA: TGTGCCAGCAGCTTAGAACCCGACACTGAAGCTTTCTTT.

This clone was seen only a few times. The CDR3 sequence is CASRRGRGSFNYGYTF. Here the CDR3 DNA reads TGTGCCAGCAGGCGTGGCAGGGGATCGTTTAACTATGGCTACACCTTC. The chain recombines TRBV28 with TRBJ1-2, with D perhaps matching TRBD1 (6 bases). The CDR3 loop spans 16 amino acids. Germline V CDR1 and CDR2: MDHEN, SYDVKM. Trimming cost V 6 bases and J 1 base, with 18 bases left between them.

The V gene is TRBV28, the J gene TRBJ1-1; D is undetermined. CDR3 length: 14 amino acids. V gave up 7 bases and J gave up 5 bases, with 17 bases separating them. Germline assignment: CDR1 MDHEN and CDR2 SYDVKM. The CDR3 sequence: CASTYPGPGTEAFF. CDR3 bases: TGTGCCAGCACTTACCCGGGCCCCGGGACTGAAGCTTTCTTT.

This rearrangement joins TRBV6-1 to TRBJ2-7; D is possibly TRBD1 (6 bases). Germline-derived CDR1 and CDR2 are MNHNS and SASEGT. The CDR3 is 13 amino acids. Trimming took off 7 bases at V and 4 bases at J, with 14 bases between the two ends. The CDR3 region is CASTLVGGYEQYF. CDR3 in DNA: TGTGCCAGCACTCTGGTAGGGGGATACGAGCAGTACTTC.

This clone appeared a single time. The chain uses TRBV25-1 and TRBJ2-7; 8 bases line up with TRBD1. The CDR3 contains 17 residues. The ends lost 3 bases at V and 0 bases at J; junction bases unmatched: 10. Germline loops: CDR1 MGHDK, CDR2 SYGVNS. This chain's CDR3 is CASSDSGQGPISYEQYF. The DNA for the CDR3 is TGTGCCAGCAGTGACTCCGGACAGGGTCCTATCTCCTACGAGCAGTACTTC.

This chain joins TRBV27 and TRBJ2-1; maybe TRBD2 (6 bases). CDR1 and CDR2 from the germline V gene are MNHEY and SMNVEV (reference sequence). Trimming shortened V by 0 bases and J by 14 bases, and 14 bases separated the two germline ends. The CDR3 covers 13 residues. The CDR3 DNA reads TGTGCCAGCAGTTTATCCCGGGGGATTGGGGAGTTCTTC. Amino acid sequence: CASSLSRGIGEFF.

This clone was detected many times. Other DNA sequences in this sample translate to the same CDR3. V usage is TRBV11-2 and J usage is TRBJ1-5; D gene ambiguous. The CDR3 totals 13 residues. Looked up from germline, CDR1 is SGHAT and CDR2 is FQNNGV. The V and J ends lost 0 bases and 0 bases respectively, with 0 bases between them. DNA of the CDR3: TGTGCCAGCAGCTTAGATAGCAATCAGCCCCAGCATTTT. This encodes CASSLDSNQPQHF.

Within the sample, this clone is medium-sized. Its ends do not fully match the called genes, so a read error is possible. The V and J genes are TRBV20-1 and TRBJ1-1, with a tentative D call TRBD1 (5 bases). The length of the CDR3 is 9 residues. Germline V CDR1 and CDR2: DFQATT, SNEGSKA (reference sequence). DNA of the CDR3: TGCAGTGCAAGGGACGGGACCCCCTTT. This sequence encodes CSARDGTPF.